What follows are 2 T cell receptor beta chains derived from one specimen sequenced in a study of CD8 T cells in ankylosing spondylitis. The study's findings and limits: Ankylosing spondylitis blood appeared to be characterized by a TCR beta motif of eight highly homologous variants.

Using its own MiXCR run on the 5' RACE reads, TCRdb lists one record per CDR3 protein. The sample carries some 220,000 distinct CDR3 sequences, approximately 7.4% recorded once. The antigens of these receptors remain unknown. Sequencing input: blood, either unsorted or a sorted T cell fraction (not recorded which). All receptors come from a male donor with ankylosing spondylitis.

This clonotype was detected ten times or more. The chain recombines TRBV7-9 with TRBJ2-1, with unresolved D. CDR3 length: 11 amino acids. In germline, CDR1 is SEHNR, CDR2 FQNEAQ (reference sequence). The V gene lost 5 bases and the J gene lost 8 bases, with 7 bases spanning the gap. The CDR3 loop reads CASSLSYEQFF. CDR3 DNA: TGTGCCAGCAGCCTTAGCTATGAGCAGTTCTTC.

This clonotype has a count of ten or more. The chain combines TRBV7-9 with TRBJ2-7; the D gene could be TRBD1 or TRBD2 (5 bases each). With 8 bases removed from V and 7 bases from J, the gap between germline ends came to 12 bases. The CDR3 is 11 amino acids. Germline V gene lookup returns CDR1 SEHNR and CDR2 FQNEAQ (reference sequence). The CDR3 coding sequence is TGTGCCAGCTCCGGGGCGCGTGAGCAGTACTTC. Translation gives CASSGAREQYF. The full variable domain, in which reference TRBV7-9 and TRBJ2-7 provide the parts outside the CDR3, is DTGVSQNPRHKITKRGQNVTFRCDPISEHNRLYWYRQTLGQGPEFLTYFQNEAQLEKSRLLSDRFSAERPKGSFSTLEIQRTEQGDSAMYLCASSGAREQYFGPGTRLTVT.